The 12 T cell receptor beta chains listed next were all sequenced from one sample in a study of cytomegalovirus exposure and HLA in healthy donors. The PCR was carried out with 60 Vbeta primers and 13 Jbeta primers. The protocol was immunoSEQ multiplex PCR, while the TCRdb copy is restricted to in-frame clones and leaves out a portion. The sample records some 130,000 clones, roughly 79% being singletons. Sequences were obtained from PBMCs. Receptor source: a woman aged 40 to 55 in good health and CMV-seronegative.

The CDR3 reads CASSFASGGTDTQYF. The CDR3 DNA sequence: TGTGCCAGCAGCTTTGCTAGCGGCGGCACAGATACGCAGTATTTT. The chain carries TRBV7-9 and TRBJ2-3; TRBD2 matches at 7 bases. The CDR3 covers 15 residues. Trimming took 3 bases from V and 1 from J; bases not matched to a gene: 4. CDR1 and CDR2 from the germline V gene are SEHNR and FQNEAQ (reference sequence).

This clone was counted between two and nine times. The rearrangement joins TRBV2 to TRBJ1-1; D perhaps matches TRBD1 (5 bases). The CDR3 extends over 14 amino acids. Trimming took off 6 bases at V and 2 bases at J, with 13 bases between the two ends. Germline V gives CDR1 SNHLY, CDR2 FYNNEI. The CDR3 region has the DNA TGTGCCAGCAGCGACGGGCGGGGCAACACTGAAGCTTTCTTT. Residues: CASSDGRGNTEAFF.

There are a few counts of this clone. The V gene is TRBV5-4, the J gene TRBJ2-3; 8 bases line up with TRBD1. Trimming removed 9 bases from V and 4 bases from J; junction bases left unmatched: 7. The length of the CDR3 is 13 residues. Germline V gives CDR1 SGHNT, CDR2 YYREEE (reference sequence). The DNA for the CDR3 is TGTGCCATCCGACAGGGGCTCTCAGATACGCAGTATTTT. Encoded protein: CAIRQGLSDTQYF.

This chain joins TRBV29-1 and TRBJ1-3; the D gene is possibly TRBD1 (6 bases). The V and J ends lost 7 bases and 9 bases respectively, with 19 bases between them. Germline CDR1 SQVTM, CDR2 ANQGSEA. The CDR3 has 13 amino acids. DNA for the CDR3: TGCAGCGCGTACAGGGTCGATGGGAGCACCATATATTTT. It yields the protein CSAYRVDGSTIYF.

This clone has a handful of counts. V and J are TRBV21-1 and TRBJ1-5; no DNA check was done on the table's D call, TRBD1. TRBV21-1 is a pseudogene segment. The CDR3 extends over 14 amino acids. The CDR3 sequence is CASSNRGRNQPQHF. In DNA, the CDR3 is TGTGCCAGCAGCAACAGGGGGCGCAATCAGCCCCAGCATTTT.

The CDR3 DNA is TGTGCCAGCAGTGGGTTGGGGGCCTTGATAGCTTTCTTT. Its translation: CASSGLGALIAFF. The V call is TRBV2, the J call TRBJ1-1, with D perhaps TRBD1 (6 bases). The V end was cut by 4 bases, the J end by 10 bases, with 16 bases between. This CDR3 contains 13 residues. The germline gives CDR1 SNHLY, CDR2 FYNNEI. Drawing the rest from reference TRBV2 and TRBJ1-1, the complete variable domain is EPEVTQTPSHQVTQMGQEVILRCVPISNHLYFYWYRQILGQKVEFLVSFYNNEISEKSEIFDDQFSVERPDGSNFTLKIRSTKLEDSAMYFCASSGLGALIAFFGQGTRLTVV.

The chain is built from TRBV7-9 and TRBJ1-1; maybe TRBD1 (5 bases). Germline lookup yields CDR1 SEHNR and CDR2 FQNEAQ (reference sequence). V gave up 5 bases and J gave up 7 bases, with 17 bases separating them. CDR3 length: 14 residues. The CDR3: CASSPGRREVEAFF. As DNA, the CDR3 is TGTGCCAGCAGCCCAGGACGCAGGGAGGTTGAAGCTTTCTTT.

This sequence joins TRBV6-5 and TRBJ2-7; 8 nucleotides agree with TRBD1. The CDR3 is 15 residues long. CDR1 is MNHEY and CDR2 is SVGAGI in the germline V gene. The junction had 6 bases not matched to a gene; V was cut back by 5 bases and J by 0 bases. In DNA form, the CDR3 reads TGTGCCAGCAGTAATACCGGGACAGGCTCCTACGAGCAGTACTTC. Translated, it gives CASSNTGTGSYEQYF.

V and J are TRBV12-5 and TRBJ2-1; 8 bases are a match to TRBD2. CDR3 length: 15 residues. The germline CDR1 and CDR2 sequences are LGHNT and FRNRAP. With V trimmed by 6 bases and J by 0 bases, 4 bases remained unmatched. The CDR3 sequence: CASGPAGASYNEQFF. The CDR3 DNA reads TGTGCTAGTGGCCCAGCGGGGGCCTCCTACAATGAGCAGTTCTTC.

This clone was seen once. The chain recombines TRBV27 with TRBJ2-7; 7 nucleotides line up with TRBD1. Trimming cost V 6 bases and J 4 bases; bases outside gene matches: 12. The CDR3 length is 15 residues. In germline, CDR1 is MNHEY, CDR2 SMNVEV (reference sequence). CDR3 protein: CASSRDRDQGYEQYF. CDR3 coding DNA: TGTGCCAGCAGCCGCGACAGGGATCAGGGGTACGAGCAGTACTTC.

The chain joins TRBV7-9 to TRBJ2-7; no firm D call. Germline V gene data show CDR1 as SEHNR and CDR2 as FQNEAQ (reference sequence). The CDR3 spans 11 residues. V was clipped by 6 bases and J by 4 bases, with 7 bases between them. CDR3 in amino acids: CASRVGYEQYF. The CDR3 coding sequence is TGTGCCAGCAGAGTCGGGTACGAGCAGTACTTC.

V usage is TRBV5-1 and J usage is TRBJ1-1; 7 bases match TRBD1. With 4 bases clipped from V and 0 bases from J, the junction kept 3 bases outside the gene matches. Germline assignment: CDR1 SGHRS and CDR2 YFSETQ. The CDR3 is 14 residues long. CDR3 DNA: TGCGCCAGCAGCGCCGGGACAGTGAACACTGAAGCTTTCTTT. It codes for CASSAGTVNTEAFF. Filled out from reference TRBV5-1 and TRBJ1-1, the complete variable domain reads KAGVTQTPRYLIKTRGQQVTLSCSPISGHRSVSWYQQTPGQGLQFLFEYFSETQRNKGNFPGRFSGRQFSNSRSEMNVSTLELGDSALYLCASSAGTVNTEAFFGQGTRLTVV.